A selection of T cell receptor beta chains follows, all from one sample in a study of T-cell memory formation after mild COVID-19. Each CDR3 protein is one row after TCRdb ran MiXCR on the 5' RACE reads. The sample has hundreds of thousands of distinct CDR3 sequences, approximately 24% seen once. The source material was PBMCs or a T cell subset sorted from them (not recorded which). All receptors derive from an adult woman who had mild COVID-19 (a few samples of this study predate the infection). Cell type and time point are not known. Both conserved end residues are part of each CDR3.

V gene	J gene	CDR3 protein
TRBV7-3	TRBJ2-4	CASSPGGGGNIQYF
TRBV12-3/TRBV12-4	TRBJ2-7	CASSFGLEQYF
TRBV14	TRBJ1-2	CASSHKRTARLYGYTF
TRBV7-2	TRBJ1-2	CASSLASGSATNYGYTF
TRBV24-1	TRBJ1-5	CATSGGQGYQPQHF
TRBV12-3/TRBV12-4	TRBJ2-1	CASSPLTGGQNEQFF
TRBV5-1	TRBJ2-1	CASSPVPAGDYNEQFF
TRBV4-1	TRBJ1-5	CASSPGGTEGNQPQHF
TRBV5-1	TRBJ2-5	CASSLDLETQYF
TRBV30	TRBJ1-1	CAWSVQLGTEAFF
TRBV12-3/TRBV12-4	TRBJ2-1	CASSLAPGADEQFF
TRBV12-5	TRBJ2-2	CASGGTSGNTGELFF
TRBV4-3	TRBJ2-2	CASSQGDREAGELFF
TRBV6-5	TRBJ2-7	CASRPRESSYEQYF
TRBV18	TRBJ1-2	CASSPKGTDNYGYTF
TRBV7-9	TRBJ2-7	CASSFPRTSGSSPYEQYF
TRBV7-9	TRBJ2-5	CASRSDHGEETQYF
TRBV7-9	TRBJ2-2	CASSLGGDGELFF
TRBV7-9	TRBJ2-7	CASSLAKAGPLYEQYF
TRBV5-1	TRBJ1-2	CASKDNIYGYTF
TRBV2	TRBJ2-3	CASRRQGASTDTQYF
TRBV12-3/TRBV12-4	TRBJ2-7	CASSLRRTGGTEQYF
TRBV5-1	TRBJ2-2	CASSLDSTSTGELFF
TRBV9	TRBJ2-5	CASSAGLAGGMETQYF
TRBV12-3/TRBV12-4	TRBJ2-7	CASSLTRYEQYF
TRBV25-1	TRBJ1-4	CASSSWTGLHEKLFF
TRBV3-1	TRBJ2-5	CASSHPAYRTSWETQYF
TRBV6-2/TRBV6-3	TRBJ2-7	CASSYMPSTGSHNYEQYF
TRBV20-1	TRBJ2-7	CSATGGADYEQYF
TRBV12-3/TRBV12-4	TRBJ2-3	CASTPLAGGRTDTQYF
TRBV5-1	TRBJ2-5	CASSPPLGTQYF
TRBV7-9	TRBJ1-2	CASSYMTGVHGYTF
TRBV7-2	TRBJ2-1	CASSLGAGQGSYNEQFF
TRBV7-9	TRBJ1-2	CASNEAGYGYTF